This T cell receptor (beta chain) came from a study of shared clonotypes between healthy human individuals. Study overall: Donors were a couple of women and a few men aged 18 to 49. Every donor yielded three CD4 naive, three CD4 memory, two CD8 naive and one CD8 memory plate.

Method: immunoSEQ multiplex PCR; TCRdb's copy keeps in-frame clones and lacks some. The sample includes over a million clones, roughly 96% of them seen just once. The junction had 4 bases not matched to a gene; V was cut back by 2 bases and J by 3 bases. In germline, CDR1 is LNHDA, CDR2 SQIVND (reference sequence). The CDR3 runs 14 residues. With respect to this clone: Its cognate antigen is unknown.

Findings and limits, study-wide: The authors expected sequencing depth to affect clonotype sharing among donors.

The sequence was collected from a man aged 30 to 39 in good health. The rearrangement joins TRBV19 to TRBJ2-7; TRBD1 aligns across 7 bases. The material sequenced was naive CD4+ T cells sorted from blood. As to subset: CD45RA+ positively selected. The CDR3, as DNA: TGTGCCAGTAGTATACCGGGACAGAACTACGAGCAGTACTTC. This gives the protein CASSIPGQNYEQYF. Combining the CDR3 with reference TRBV19 and TRBJ2-7 gives the whole variable domain DGGITQSPKYLFRKEGQNVTLSCEQNLNHDAMYWYRQDPGQGLRLIYYSQIVNDFQKGDIAEGYSVSREKKESFPLTVTSAQKNPTAFYLCASSIPGQNYEQYFGPGTRLTVT.